This passage covers 29 T cell receptor beta chains from one sample sequenced in a study of OX40 agonist ivuxolimab in advanced cancers. Profiled with immunoSEQ multiplex PCR; TCRdb holds only in-frame clones, not every one. The data hold over 45,000 clones, with about four fifths observed a single time. This specimen was CD4+ or CD8+ T cells sorted from blood, taken in a trial of the OX40 agonist ivuxolimab. The receptors come from an adult with an advanced solid tumor such as melanoma, head and neck, liver or kidney cancer.

The chain carries TRBV6-1 and TRBJ1-6, with D possibly being TRBD1 (5 bases). This CDR3 contains 15 residues. Germline V gene data show CDR1 as MNHNS and CDR2 as SASEGT. Trimming cost V 2 bases and J 10 bases, with 15 bases left between them. CDR3 bases: TGTGCCAGCAGTGAAATTCGGGGGGTACTCTCACCCCTCCACTTT. Protein sequence: CASSEIRGVLSPLHF.

CDR3 nucleotides: TGTGCCATTCGGGGGGGAACTAGCACAGATACGCAGTATTTT. Amino acid sequence: CAIRGGTSTDTQYF. This sequence joins TRBV10-3 and TRBJ2-3, with 8 bases that match TRBD2. CDR1 and CDR2 from the germline V gene are ENHRY and SYGVKD. The junction had 5 bases not matched to a gene; V was cut back by 9 bases and J by 0 bases. The CDR3 length is 14 residues.

The chain recombines TRBV7-3 with TRBJ2-3; 9 bases match TRBD2. Trimming at V came to 6 bases and at J to 6 bases, leaving 10 bases not matched to a gene. This CDR3 region has 15 residues. Germline values: CDR1 SGHTA, CDR2 FQGTGA. The CDR3, as DNA: TGTGCCAGCAGTCTTAGCGGGAGCCAGGGGGATACGCAGTATTTT. Translated, it gives CASSLSGSQGDTQYF. Based on the CDR3 plus reference TRBV7-3 and TRBJ2-3, the full variable domain is GAGVSQTPSNKVTEKGKYVELRCDPISGHTALYWYRQSLGQGPEFLIYFQGTGAADDSGLPNDRFFAVRPEGSVSTLKIQRTERGDSAVYLCASSLSGSQGDTQYFGPGTRLTVL.

The chain carries TRBV9 and TRBJ2-3, with a tentative D call TRBD2 (6 bases). Trimming removed 2 bases at V and 0 bases at J, with 7 bases between. CDR3 length: 14 residues. Germline CDR1 reads SGDLS; CDR2 reads YYNGEE. The CDR3 spells CASSVSGSTDTQYF. In DNA form, the CDR3 reads TGTGCCAGCAGCGTTAGCGGAAGCACAGATACGCAGTATTTT.

V gene TRBV7-9 combines with J gene TRBJ2-1; 10 nucleotides agree with TRBD1. In germline, CDR1 is SEHNR, CDR2 FQNEAQ (reference sequence). With 6 bases clipped from V and 5 bases from J, the junction kept 10 bases outside the gene matches. CDR3 length equals 16 residues. Here the CDR3 reads CASSLSIGTGDNEQFF. The DNA for the CDR3 is TGTGCCAGCAGTTTATCGATCGGGACAGGGGACAATGAGCAGTTCTTC.

The chain carries TRBV28 and TRBJ2-7, with D unclear. Between the trimmed V and J ends, which lost 5 bases and 2 bases, there was a span of 10 bases. The CDR3 extends over 13 amino acids. CDR1 is MDHEN, CDR2 SYDVKM, per germline. CDR3 region: CASSPPKAYEQYF. CDR3 sequence (DNA): TGTGCCAGCAGTCCGCCTAAGGCCTACGAGCAGTACTTC.

This chain links TRBV9 with TRBJ2-1; D may be TRBD1 (5 bases). Trimming shortened V by 2 bases and J by 7 bases, and 13 bases separated the two germline ends. CDR1 and CDR2 (germline): SGDLS, YYNGEE. CDR3 length equals 14 residues. CDR3 nucleotides: TGTGCCAGCAGCGTCGGTTTGGGGCGGAATGAGCAGTTCTTC. It codes for CASSVGLGRNEQFF.

This sequence joins TRBV9 and TRBJ1-3; no reliable D call. Germline assignment: CDR1 SGDLS and CDR2 YYNGEE. V lost 3 bases to trimming and J lost 0 bases, with 13 bases between them. The CDR3 spans 16 residues. CDR3 nucleotide sequence: TGTGCCAGCAGCGGGACCCGGTGGAGCTCTGGAAACACCATATATTTT. This codes for CASSGTRWSSGNTIYF.

The chain combines TRBV9 with TRBJ2-7, with a possible D match to TRBD1 (6 bases). This CDR3 has 14 residues. Germline V gene lookup returns CDR1 SGDLS and CDR2 YYNGEE. V shed 3 bases and J shed 5 bases, with 15 bases lying between them. CDR3 region: CASSAGEGSNEQYF. The CDR3 nucleotides are TGTGCCAGCAGCGCAGGGGAAGGTTCTAACGAGCAGTACTTC.

The chain is built from TRBV10-1 and TRBJ2-1; D is unclear. The germline gives CDR1 WNHNN, CDR2 SYGVQD (reference sequence). The CDR3 runs 12 residues. V was pared by 0 bases and J by 12 bases, with 9 bases between. The CDR3 here is CASSESGIAQFF. CDR3 DNA: TGCGCCAGCAGTGAGTCGGGAATAGCGCAGTTCTTC.

J is TRBJ2-3 and V is TRBV11-2, with TRBD1 identical over 8 bases. The CDR3 consists of 18 residues. V dropped 9 bases and J dropped 4; count of bases not matched to a gene: 21. The V gene's germline CDR1 is SGHAT and CDR2 FQNNGV. CDR3 loop: CASGGQGAPSFNPDTQYF. Written as DNA, the CDR3 is TGTGCCAGTGGGGGGCAGGGGGCGCCCAGTTTTAATCCAGATACGCAGTATTTT.

The chain joins TRBV28 to TRBJ1-1; 7 bases match TRBD1. The CDR3 spans 14 residues. The germline V gene encodes CDR1 MDHEN and CDR2 SYDVKM. Trimming removed 3 bases from V and 4 bases from J; junction bases left unmatched: 5. The CDR3 DNA follows: TGTGCCAGCAGTTTTGGGGACAGACGCACTGAAGCTTTCTTT. Encoded protein: CASSFGDRRTEAFF.

The chain links TRBV6-1 to TRBJ2-3; D is possibly TRBD2 (6 bases). There are 14 residues in the CDR3. V lost 8 bases to trimming and J lost 0 bases, with 12 bases between them. From germline, CDR1 is MNHNS and CDR2 SASEGT. This CDR3 reads CASAPGLSTDTQYF. The CDR3 coding sequence is TGTGCCAGCGCCCCGGGACTGAGCACAGATACGCAGTATTTT.

The chain joins TRBV11-2 to TRBJ2-3, with 8 bases lining up with TRBD1. Germline V gives CDR1 SGHAT, CDR2 FQNNGV. V lost 10 bases and J lost 2; bases outside the gene matches: 8. The CDR3 sequence is 14 residues long. In DNA form, the CDR3 reads TGTGCCACTCAACCGGGACAGGTCACAGATACGCAGTATTTT. The encoded protein is CATQPGQVTDTQYF. The whole variable domain, filled in from reference TRBV11-2 and TRBJ2-3, reads EAGVAQSPRYKIIEKRQSVAFWCNPISGHATLYWYQQILGQGPKLLIQFQNNGVVDDSQLPKDRFSAERLKGVDSTLKIQPAKLEDSAVYLCATQPGQVTDTQYFGPGTRLTVL.

The rearrangement uses TRBV7-9 and TRBJ1-4, with TRBD1 matching over 8 bases. The CDR3 consists of 13 residues. The germline gives CDR1 SEHNR, CDR2 FQNEAQ (reference sequence). After removal of 1 base from V and 10 bases from J, the junction contained 2 bases not matched to a gene. The CDR3 DNA reads as TGTGCCAGCAGCTTAGGTGGACAGGGAAAACTGTTTTTT. Its protein is CASSLGGQGKLFF.

The rearrangement joins TRBV29-1 to TRBJ1-2, with 8 bases lining up with TRBD1. CDR1 and CDR2 from the germline V gene are SQVTM and ANQGSEA. Losses at the gene ends were 8 bases for V and 0 bases for J; bases not matched to a gene: 5. CDR3 length: 13 residues. CDR3 sequence (DNA): TGCAGCATGACAGGGGAGGCTAACTATGGCTACACCTTC. This codes for CSMTGEANYGYTF.

The rearrangement joins TRBV29-1 to TRBJ1-5; 10 bases fit TRBD1. J gave up 2 bases and V 7 bases, and 17 bases lay outside the gene matches. The CDR3 contains 18 residues. The germline CDR1 and CDR2 sequences are SQVTM and ANQGSEA. The CDR3, as DNA: TGCAGCGCATCGGACAGGGGGAGAGGTAACGGAGGCAATCAGCCCCAGCATTTT. Amino acids: CSASDRGRGNGGNQPQHF.

J is TRBJ1-2 and V is TRBV7-9; no clear D. Trimming took off 5 bases at V and 1 base at J, with 11 bases between the two ends. The germline gives CDR1 SEHNR, CDR2 FQNEAQ (reference sequence). CDR3 length: 14 residues. CDR3 amino acids: CASSLTGYNYGYTF. The CDR3, as DNA: TGTGCCAGCAGCCTCACGGGTTATAACTATGGCTACACCTTC.

This clone is a singleton in its sample. The chain combines TRBV4-2 with TRBJ2-5, with 7 bases lining up with TRBD1. The V gene end was trimmed by 5 bases and the J gene end by 4 bases; junction bases not matched to a gene: 7. The germline V gene encodes CDR1 LGHNA and CDR2 YNFKEQ. This CDR3 spans 14 amino acids. As DNA, the CDR3 is TGTGCCAGCAGCACGCTGACAGGGACAGAGACCCAGTACTTC. It encodes CASSTLTGTETQYF.

The V call is TRBV5-4, the J call TRBJ2-3; tentative D call: TRBD2 (6 bases). Per germline, CDR1 SGHNT and CDR2 YYREEE (reference sequence). The CDR3 is 14 amino acids. Trimming left V 4 bases short and J 5 bases short, with 14 bases between. The CDR3 region is CASSPEGRGDTQYF. CDR3 nucleotide sequence: TGTGCCAGCAGCCCGGAGGGCCGGGGAGATACGCAGTATTTT.

The chain recombines TRBV5-4 with TRBJ2-5, with a weak D call TRBD2 (6 bases). V dropped 4 bases and J dropped 7 bases, with 23 bases sitting between them. This CDR3 has 16 residues. The germline V gene has CDR1 SGHNT and CDR2 YYREEE (reference sequence). CDR3 sequence reads: CASSPHGGIPLGTQYF. The CDR3 DNA reads as TGTGCCAGCAGCCCTCATGGGGGGATCCCATTGGGGACCCAGTACTTC.

The CDR3 region has the DNA TGTGCCAGCTCACCCGTCGCGGAGACTAACTATGGCTACACCTTC. Translation gives CASSPVAETNYGYTF. The chain employs TRBV18 and TRBJ1-2; D is unclear. The germline V gene encodes CDR1 KGHSH and CDR2 LQKENI. The CDR3 is made up of 15 amino acids. V lost 3 bases and J 0 bases, leaving 11 bases between the germline ends.

This sequence joins TRBV7-3 and TRBJ1-1; 7 nucleotides agree with TRBD1. Germline assignment: CDR1 SGHTA and CDR2 FQGTGA. V was clipped by 5 bases and J by 1 base; unmatched bases: 4. The CDR3 totals 14 residues. CDR3 region: CASSLGTANTEAFF. The DNA for the CDR3 is TGTGCCAGCAGCCTAGGGACAGCGAACACTGAAGCTTTCTTT.

This sequence joins TRBV29-1 and TRBJ2-1; a weak D match, TRBD1 (6 bases). This CDR3 is 13 amino acids long. V was shortened by 2 bases and J by 10 bases, with 15 bases between the two germline ends. CDR1 and CDR2 (germline): SQVTM, ANQGSEA. The CDR3 sequence is CSVERDKANEQFF. CDR3 DNA sequence: TGCAGCGTTGAAAGGGACAAAGCTAACGAGCAGTTCTTC.

The table lists this clone with a few counts. The chain combines TRBV2 with TRBJ2-7; D is ambiguous. Germline V CDR1 and CDR2: SNHLY, FYNNEI. Trimming left V 7 bases short and J 3 bases short, with 7 bases between. The length of the CDR3 is 11 residues. This CDR3 reads CASNRYYEQYF. CDR3 coding DNA: TGTGCCAGCAATAGATACTACGAGCAGTACTTC.

This chain links TRBV19 with TRBJ2-3; 8 bases match TRBD2. The germline V gene encodes CDR1 LNHDA and CDR2 SQIVND (reference sequence). There are 16 residues in the CDR3. V lost 5 bases to trimming and J lost 3 bases; unmatched junction nucleotides: 10. This CDR3 reads CASSPQREQGTDTQYF. The CDR3 DNA reads TGTGCCAGTAGTCCCCAGCGGGAGCAGGGTACAGATACGCAGTATTTT.

A word on this clone: At one end, the junction sequence differs from germline, possibly due to a read error. This chain uses TRBV7-7 with TRBJ2-5; 11 nucleotides align to TRBD1. The CDR3 runs 15 residues. Germline V gene sequence: CDR1 SSHAT, CDR2 FNYEAQ (reference sequence). The CDR3 region is CASSPGQGAQETQYF. Written as DNA, the CDR3 is TGTGCTAGCAGCCCCGGACAGGGGGCTCAAGAGACCCAGTACTTC.

The chain employs TRBV2 and TRBJ2-1, with 7 bases identical to TRBD1. V shed 5 bases, J shed 7 bases, and the junction held 5 bases outside the gene matches. Germline V gene sequence: CDR1 SNHLY, CDR2 FYNNEI. This CDR3 comprises 13 residues. The CDR3 is CASSRTGPNEQFF. CDR3 DNA: TGTGCCAGCAGTCGGACAGGTCCAAATGAGCAGTTCTTC.

This chain joins TRBV28 and TRBJ2-2; D is unresolved. Germline V gene data show CDR1 as MDHEN and CDR2 as SYDVKM. The CDR3 consists of 15 residues. V lost 10 bases, J lost 1 base, and 16 bases lay in between. The chain's CDR3 is CATTVSIGNTGELFF. CDR3 nucleotides: TGTGCCACCACAGTATCGATTGGGAACACCGGGGAGCTGTTTTTT.